The 16 T cell receptor beta chains below come from one sample, sequenced in a study of beta chain features in type 1 diabetes. Their recognized antigens are unknown. Study-wide findings and caveats: Researchers report that Type 1 diabetes patients had moderately but significantly shorter TCRB CDR3s across all four CD4+ subsets.

The entirety of the isolated RNA underwent reverse transcription, so expressed TCRB transcripts were sequenced. Here immunoSEQ multiplex PCR was the method, and the copy in TCRdb shows in-frame clones only, minus some. Among under 130,000 clones listed, roughly 28% were seen once. The sequencing sample was made of central memory CD4+ T cells from blood. These TCRs come from a woman under 30 with type 1 diabetes.

The gene calls are TRBV7-9 and TRBJ2-3, with 12 nucleotides matching TRBD2. V shed 5 bases, J shed 5 bases, and the junction held 11 bases outside the gene matches. This CDR3 comprises 17 residues. CDR1 and CDR2 from the germline V gene are SEHNR and FQNEAQ (reference sequence). The CDR3: CASSPRPRGLAGDTQYF. For the CDR3, the DNA is TGTGCCAGCAGCCCGCGGCCCCGGGGACTAGCGGGAGATACGCAGTATTTT. Drawing the rest from reference TRBV7-9 and TRBJ2-3, the complete variable domain is DTGVSQNPRHKITKRGQNVTFRCDPISEHNRLYWYRQTLGQGPEFLTYFQNEAQLEKSRLLSDRFSAERPKGSFSTLEIQRTEQGDSAMYLCASSPRPRGLAGDTQYFGPGTRLTVL.

This clone was counted only a few times. The chain couples TRBV6-4 to TRBJ2-5, with D possibly being TRBD1 (6 bases). Germline V gives CDR1 MRHNA, CDR2 SNTAGT. Trimming stripped 2 bases from V and 5 bases from J, with 24 bases between. The CDR3 sequence is 18 residues long. CDR3 bases: TGTGCCAGCAGTGACGGTGGCGGACAGTGCTTACTGCGGGAGACCCAGTACTTC. Translation: CASSDGGGQCLLRETQYF.

Sample share makes this clone medium-sized. The rearrangement joins TRBV15 to TRBJ2-3; D may be TRBD1 (6 bases). From germline, CDR1 is LNHNV and CDR2 YYDKDF (reference sequence). The CDR3 spans 17 residues. With 1 base removed from V and 0 bases from J, the gap between germline ends came to 14 bases. CDR3 bases: TGTGCCACCAGCAGAGGTGACAGGCCCCTTAGCACAGATACGCAGTATTTT. Translating it yields CATSRGDRPLSTDTQYF.

This clone was detected a few times. The rearrangement links TRBV18 to TRBJ2-1; possible D gene TRBD2, 5 bases. Looked up from germline, CDR1 is KGHSH and CDR2 is LQKENI. Between the trimmed V and J ends, which lost 5 bases and 4 bases, there was a span of 9 bases. The CDR3 extends over 13 amino acids. In DNA form, the CDR3 reads TGTGCCAGCTCATTCACGGGGTACAATGAGCAGTTCTTC. This translates into CASSFTGYNEQFF. Full variable domain (rest looked up from reference TRBV18 and TRBJ2-1): NAGVMQNPRHLVRRRGQEARLRCSPMKGHSHVYWYRQLPEEGLKFMVYLQKENIIDESGMPKERFSAEFPKEGPSILRIQQVVRGDSAAYFCASSFTGYNEQFFGPGTRLTVL.

This clone was counted only a few times. J is TRBJ1-1 and V is TRBV5-1, with a tentative D call TRBD1 (6 bases). The CDR3 loop spans 14 amino acids. In germline, CDR1 is SGHRS, CDR2 YFSETQ. V was cut by 4 bases and J by 0 bases, with 10 bases left in between. CDR3 nucleotides: TGCGCCAGCAGCAGCGGACAGATGAACACTGAAGCTTTCTTT. Encoded protein: CASSSGQMNTEAFF.

The CDR3 nucleotides read TGTGCCAGCAGTGAACCCCCCGGAGGGCCCGGCACAGATACGCAGTATTTT. This translates into CASSEPPGGPGTDTQYF. The genes are TRBV25-1 and TRBJ2-3; D is perhaps TRBD2 (6 bases). CDR3 length: 17 residues. Germline CDR1 reads MGHDK; CDR2 reads SYGVNS. Trimming took off 2 bases at V and 1 base at J, with 16 bases between the two ends.

The genes are TRBV18 and TRBJ1-2, with TRBD1 matching 9 bases. The V and J ends lost 3 bases and 4 bases, in that order; junction bases with no gene match: 6. CDR3 length: 15 amino acids. Per germline, CDR1 KGHSH and CDR2 LQKENI. DNA for the CDR3: TGTGCCAGCTCACCGGGTGCACAGGGGGCCTATGGCTACACCTTC. Its translation is CASSPGAQGAYGYTF.

The V and J genes are TRBV9 and TRBJ2-3, with 9 bases matching TRBD1. CDR1 is SGDLS and CDR2 is YYNGEE in the germline V gene. The CDR3 totals 16 residues. The trim removed 4 bases at V and 5 bases at J, leaving 11 bases unmatched. The CDR3, as DNA: TGTGCCAGCAGCCTCCTAGGGGGACAGGGAAGAGATACGCAGTATTTT. The encoded protein is CASSLLGGQGRDTQYF. The full variable domain, in which reference TRBV9 and TRBJ2-3 provide the parts outside the CDR3, is DSGVTQTPKHLITATGQRVTLRCSPRSGDLSVYWYQQSLDQGLQFLIQYYNGEERAKGNILERFSAQQFPDLHSELNLSSLELGDSALYFCASSLLGGQGRDTQYFGPGTRLTVL.

This clone turned up a few times. CDR3 DNA: TGTGCCAGCCGACCCGGGACTAGCGGGAATACTGAGCAGTTCTTC. Its protein product is CASRPGTSGNTEQFF. This chain uses TRBV28 with TRBJ2-1, with TRBD2 matching over 13 bases. After removal of 8 bases from V and 9 bases from J, the junction contained 10 bases not matched to a gene. The CDR3 is made up of 15 amino acids. The germline V gene encodes CDR1 MDHEN and CDR2 SYDVKM.

As DNA, the CDR3 is TGTGCCAGCTCACCAGACCCCAGGGGCTCCTACGAGCAGTACTTC. This codes for CASSPDPRGSYEQYF. The chain joins TRBV18 to TRBJ2-7; maybe TRBD1 (6 bases). Germline CDR1 reads KGHSH; CDR2 reads LQKENI. The CDR3 loop spans 15 amino acids. V dropped 2 bases and J dropped 0 bases, with 11 bases sitting between them.

The sample holds a few counts of this clone. The rearrangement uses TRBV12-5 and TRBJ1-4, with TRBD1 as a possible D gene (5 bases). The CDR3 sequence is 14 residues long. CDR1 LGHNT and CDR2 FRNRAP come from the germline V gene. V dropped 7 bases and J dropped 9 bases, with 18 bases sitting between them. The CDR3 region is CASASDGGRKKLFF. As DNA, the CDR3 is TGTGCTAGTGCCTCCGACGGGGGGAGGAAAAAACTGTTTTTT. Drawing the rest from reference TRBV12-5 and TRBJ1-4, the complete variable domain is DARVTQTPRHKVTEMGQEVTMRCQPILGHNTVFWYRQTMMQGLELLAYFRNRAPLDDSGMPKDRFSAEMPDATLATLKIQPSEPRDSAVYFCASASDGGRKKLFFGSGTQLSVL.

This clone was seen a handful of times. This sequence joins TRBV5-1 and TRBJ2-6, with TRBD1 as a possible D gene (5 bases). Germline V gene data show CDR1 as SGHRS and CDR2 as YFSETQ. V was cut by 1 base and J by 3 bases, with 8 bases left in between. The CDR3 extends over 15 amino acids. In DNA, the CDR3 is TGCGCCAGCAGCTTGACAGGCCATGGGGCCAACGTCCTGACTTTC. This gives the protein CASSLTGHGANVLTF.

This chain connects TRBV21-1 to TRBJ1-4; TRBD1 reflects the table's D call only, with no check against the DNA. TRBV21-1 is shown as a pseudogene. CDR3 length equals 17 residues. The CDR3 reads CASSKGKKGDGMVKLFF. The CDR3 DNA is TGTGCCAGCAGCAAAGGGAAGAAGGGGGACGGGATGGTGAAACTGTTTTTT.

V is TRBV11-3 and J is TRBJ1-1, with 7 nucleotides matching TRBD1. The V segment lost 6 bases and the J segment 0 bases; nucleotides outside the gene matches: 7. The CDR3 extends over 15 amino acids. CDR1 SGHNT and CDR2 YENEEA come from the germline V gene. Here the CDR3 reads CASRRADRLNTEAFF. In DNA form, the CDR3 reads TGTGCCAGCAGGCGGGCGGACAGGCTGAACACTGAAGCTTTCTTT.

In its sample, this clone was seen a few times. This chain uses TRBV20-1 with TRBJ2-1; D remains unclear. Trimming removed 6 bases from V and 4 bases from J, with 4 bases in between. Germline V lookup: CDR1 DFQATT, CDR2 SNEGSKA (reference sequence). The CDR3 sequence is 10 residues long. The CDR3 spells CSASYNEQFF. DNA of the CDR3: TGCAGTGCCAGTTACAATGAGCAGTTCTTC.

V gene TRBV7-9 combines with J gene TRBJ1-1; D gene uncertain. This CDR3 comprises 13 residues. Deletions cut 3 bases from V and 3 bases from J, with 8 bases between. CDR1 and CDR2 (germline): SEHNR, FQNEAQ (reference sequence). CDR3 residues: CASSFLVDTEAFF. The CDR3 DNA sequence: TGTGCCAGCAGCTTTCTCGTAGACACTGAAGCTTTCTTT.